This TCR beta chain was sequenced in a study of Graves' ophthalmopathy and Graves' hyperthyroidism (dated by TCRdb to 2016 to 2019). Notes on the research overall: Peripheral blood was collected at initial diagnosis, prior to any treatment. The study used signatures of the TCR beta repertoire to tell Graves' ophthalmopathy apart from Graves' hyperthyroidism and to predict which patients would progress to ophthalmopathy. In total, under 150 blood samples were TCR-sequenced: roughly 45 ophthalmopathy, roughly 77 hyperthyroidism and some 17 hyperthyroidism-to-ophthalmopathy patients. After sampling, hyperthyroidism patients received methimazole starting at 30 mg daily, and ophthalmopathy patients received high-dose intravenous methylprednisolone. To explore V-J signatures distinguishing ophthalmopathy from hyperthyroidism, a discovery set of roughly 100 patients (fewer than 45 ophthalmopathy, some 57 stable hyperthyroidism) was enrolled. For independent validation, a separate cohort was made up of 18 hyperthyroidism patients plus 17 patients who later progressed from hyperthyroidism to ophthalmopathy. T-cell repertoires of thyroid tissue and blood were compared in over 5 hyperthyroidism patients. General findings and caveats noted by the study authors: Most expanded thyroid clonotypes with frequency above 0.001 were also detected in blood, suggesting blood repertoires may reflect the thyroid immune response. In cross-validation, the 13-signature model distinguished ophthalmopathy from stable hyperthyroidism with less than 90% sensitivity and 81.08% specificity, while in the test set the corresponding values were roughly 80% and 75%. In validation, the model predicted ophthalmopathy progression with less than 71% sensitivity and 72% to 80% specificity; more than ten predicted patients were CT-confirmed with GO in a median of approximately six months. Sample size was not predetermined statistically, and investigators were not blinded to group allocation.

From the cysteine up to the phenylalanine, the CDR3 has a length of 12 residues. Left in the record is the CDR3 DNA by itself, 36 bases read in frame from the first base. In the germline V gene (reference sequence), CDR1 corresponds to SEHNR and CDR2 to FQNEAQ. Ophthalmopathy patients had moderately to severely active disease, Clinical Activity Score of at least 3, NOSPECS grade of at least 4, and disease duration under 3 months. Anyone with other autoimmune diseases, uncontrolled infections, pregnancy or lactation was excluded from the study. Clinical symptoms, serum thyroxine, TRAb, thyroid ultrasound and orbital computed tomography formed the basis of the diagnosis. Ficoll-Paque density gradient centrifugation was used to isolate PBMCs from about 9.4 ml of fresh peripheral blood. Total RNA was extracted using Trizol reagent, and RNA quality was checked on an Agilent 2100 Bioanalyzer. TCR beta CDR3 regions were amplified from RNA transcripts for repertoire sequencing. The first round was an RT-PCR using HTBI primers with the Qiagen OneStep RT-PCR kit, and this first round was followed by a second-round multiplex PCR, then size selection and purification. Libraries were sequenced paired-end with 100 bp reads on an Illumina HiSeq2000. The original methods were these. SOAPnuke was used to process the reads, removing any read that contained adapters or uncalled bases, had a mean Phred below 15, or lacked an exact match to the constant primer or identifier. COPE v1.2.5 was used to merge the high-quality paired reads. Clonotypes were defined as unique nucleotide sequences and were aligned to IMGT TRB V, D and J references using MiTCR v1.1. The analysis was limited to V-J combinations with a frequency above 0.0001, which together covered roughly 99% of repertoires. A TCR clonal expansion and chaos score per V-J combination was defined as the ratio of F50 clonal expansion to chaos observed in the TCRdist matrix. Welch's t-statistics and random forest were used to reduce the features to some 13 V-J combinations, which were then used as input to a naive Bayes classifier. The Morisita-Horn index was used to measure how similar the thyroid and blood repertoires were. In TCRdb, the public reads were trimmed at Q25 with fastp and aligned with MiXCR, with productive beta chains retained. Entries are consolidated by CDR3 protein sequence, retaining the most common genes and DNA. These V and J calls derive from TCRdb rather than the authors' analysis. Within this sample are 660,000 or so distinct CDR3 sequences, with just over 40% of them counted one time only. Around 3% of the sample rests with the top ten.

With regard to this clonotype: It has no known antigen specificity. Per-base qualities were not stored, and no clone one base away is much larger.

The chain is made from TRBV7-9 and TRBJ2-5, with an unclear D gene assignment. The DNA end is more similar to TRBJ2-1, so the J call may be wrong. Sequenced: peripheral blood. This clonotype was sampled from an adult man with Graves' ophthalmopathy. The CDR3 here reads CASSLADNEQFF. The DNA sequence reads TGTGCCAGCAGCTTAGCTGACAATGAGCAGTTCTTC.